These 28 T cell receptor beta chains were sequenced from one sample in a study of Ad26.COV2.S vaccination and SARS-CoV-2 variants. This table comes from immunoSEQ multiplex PCR, and its TCRdb copy is limited to in-frame clones, with some not included. The repertoire includes about 180,000 clones, roughly nine tenths of them detected once, and about 5.9% sits in the top ten. This specimen was peripheral blood, taken after recovery from COVID-19. The receptors here all came from a human donor who had recovered from COVID-19.

V gene TRBV24-1 combines with J gene TRBJ2-1, with TRBD1 identical over 9 bases. Germline loops: CDR1 KGHDR, CDR2 SFDVKD. The CDR3 runs 15 residues. The trim removed 5 bases at V and 7 bases at J, leaving 8 bases unmatched. The CDR3 DNA reads as TGTGCCACCAGTGCTGCCGGGACAGGGTTGAATGAGCAGTTCTTC. Translated, it gives CATSAAGTGLNEQFF.

This chain uses TRBV24-1 with TRBJ1-6; D is undetermined. V lost 2 bases and J lost 9, with 13 bases in between. The CDR3 totals 15 residues. Germline V gene data show CDR1 as KGHDR and CDR2 as SFDVKD. This chain's CDR3 is CATSDSPQYSSPLHF. CDR3 DNA: TGTGCCACCAGTGATTCACCCCAATACAGTTCACCCCTCCACTTT.

This clone came up once. This chain joins TRBV2 and TRBJ2-7, with 9 bases matching TRBD2. After removal of 6 bases from V and 2 bases from J, the junction contained 11 bases not matched to a gene. Germline loops: CDR1 SNHLY, CDR2 FYNNEI. CDR3 length: 16 amino acids. The CDR3 region is CASSPLGERGAYEQYF. Here the CDR3 DNA reads TGTGCCAGCAGCCCCTTAGGTGAGCGGGGGGCCTACGAGCAGTACTTC.

The chain links TRBV6-5 to TRBJ1-2; 9 bases are a match to TRBD1. Germline CDR1 and CDR2: MNHEY and SVGAGI. CDR3 length equals 14 residues. After removal of 7 bases from V and 7 bases from J, the junction contained 10 bases not matched to a gene. The CDR3 DNA reads as TGTGCCAGCACCCATGGCCGACAGGGGGGTGGCTACACCTTC. It codes for CASTHGRQGGGYTF.

The chain links TRBV2 to TRBJ2-5, with TRBD2 matching over 13 bases. Per germline, CDR1 SNHLY and CDR2 FYNNEI. The length of the CDR3 is 18 residues. Losses at the gene ends were 5 bases for V and 5 bases for J; bases not matched to a gene: 14. The CDR3 DNA sequence: TGTGCCAGCAGTACCTCGCGGACTAGCGGGGGAACCGGGGAGACCCAGTACTTC. It translates to CASSTSRTSGGTGETQYF.

The chain links TRBV12-3 or TRBV12-4 to TRBJ1-5; TRBD1 is a possible D gene (5 bases). Trimming removed 3 bases from V and 3 bases from J, with 6 bases in between. This CDR3 is built from 13 residues. CDR3 DNA: TGTGCCAGCAGTTTGGGGACCAATCAGCCCCAGCATTTT. Its translation is CASSLGTNQPQHF.

This clone was detected many times. The rearrangement uses TRBV4-1 and TRBJ1-6, with D unclear. The CDR3 loop spans 10 amino acids. Germline loops: CDR1 MGHRA, CDR2 YSYEKL. Trimming removed 2 bases at V and 13 bases at J, with 3 bases between. CDR3 nucleotides: TGCGCCAGCAGCCAAATTCCCCTCCACTTT. This sequence encodes CASSQIPLHF.

V gene TRBV6-1 combines with J gene TRBJ2-4, with 7 bases aligning to TRBD1. This CDR3 spans 14 amino acids. Trimming cost V 2 bases and J 15 bases; bases outside gene matches: 13. The V gene's germline CDR1 is MNHNS and CDR2 SASEGT. The CDR3 DNA reads as TGTGCCAGCAGTGAACCCCGGGACAGAGACCTAGGGTACTTC. It yields the protein CASSEPRDRDLGYF.

The V gene is TRBV3-1 (or the pseudogene TRBV3-2), the J gene TRBJ2-1; 8 positions agree with TRBD2. The V gene end was trimmed by 3 bases and the J gene end by 5 bases; junction bases not matched to a gene: 9. Germline values: CDR1 LGHDT, CDR2 YNNKEL (reference sequence). The CDR3 totals 16 residues. CDR3 DNA: TGTGCCAGCAGCCACCCGGGACTAGTTACCCACAATGAGCAGTTCTTC. This gives the protein CASSHPGLVTHNEQFF.

The gene calls are TRBV10-3 and TRBJ2-3, with TRBD1 as a possible D gene (6 bases). This CDR3 has 14 residues. V was pared by 9 bases and J by 0 bases, with 13 bases between. Germline assignment: CDR1 ENHRY and CDR2 SYGVKD. The CDR3 region is CAMCRDKSTDTQYF. The CDR3 coding sequence is TGTGCCATGTGCCGGGACAAGAGCACAGATACGCAGTATTTT.

The chain joins TRBV4-1 to TRBJ1-2; 7 positions agree with TRBD1. Germline V gene data show CDR1 as MGHRA and CDR2 as YSYEKL. J gave up 4 bases and V 4 bases, and 12 bases lay outside the gene matches. This CDR3 is 16 amino acids long. As DNA, the CDR3 is TGCGCCAGCAGCCGGGGATCTATGGGACAGTCCTATGGCTACACCTTC. The encoded protein is CASSRGSMGQSYGYTF.

This clone was observed once. This chain connects TRBV10-2 to TRBJ1-5; a weak D match, TRBD1 (5 bases). With 5 bases removed from V and 2 bases from J, the gap between germline ends came to 10 bases. In germline, CDR1 is WSHSY, CDR2 SAAADI. The CDR3 consists of 14 residues. In nucleotides, the CDR3 is TGCGCCAGCAGTCAGCAGGGTGGCAATCAGCCCCAGCATTTT. It is translated as CASSQQGGNQPQHF.

This chain uses TRBV23-1 with TRBJ1-1; tentative D call: TRBD1 (5 bases). TRBV23-1 is identified as an open reading frame with a role that is uncertain. Trimming pared 9 bases from V and 4 bases from J, leaving 12 bases between. The CDR3 is made up of 12 amino acids. The DNA for the CDR3 is TGCGCCAGTCTTCGTGGGGGCACTGAAGCTTTCTTT. As protein: CASLRGGTEAFF.

The chain combines TRBV5-4 with TRBJ1-3; tentatively, D is TRBD1 (6 bases). The V end was cut by 4 bases, the J end by 4 bases, with 9 bases between. The V gene's germline CDR1 is SGHNT and CDR2 YYREEE (reference sequence). The CDR3 length is 13 residues. CDR3: CASSLGQGNTIYF. The CDR3 region has the DNA TGTGCCAGCAGCCTTGGACAGGGAAACACCATATATTTT.

As DNA, the CDR3 is TGTGCCAGCAGCCCAGGGACTAGCGGGATGTACGAGCAGTACTTC. The encoded protein is CASSPGTSGMYEQYF. The chain uses TRBV7-2 and TRBJ2-7; 13 positions match TRBD2. CDR1 is SGHTA and CDR2 is FQGNSA in the germline V gene. After removal of 5 bases from V and 4 bases from J, the junction contained 5 bases not matched to a gene. This CDR3 region has 15 residues.

This clone was found a few times. This sequence joins TRBV19 and TRBJ2-2, with unresolved D. Trimming left V 7 bases short and J 3 bases short, with 18 bases between. CDR3 length: 16 residues. Germline CDR1 LNHDA, CDR2 SQIVND (reference sequence). The DNA of the CDR3 is TGTGCCAGTACTCCGCTAAGGTCCCCCGACACCGGGGAGCTGTTTTTT. Its translation: CASTPLRSPDTGELFF.

The chain couples TRBV3-1 (or the pseudogene TRBV3-2) to TRBJ1-2; possible D gene TRBD1, 6 bases. The CDR3 sequence is 15 residues long. Germline CDR1 and CDR2: LGHDT and YNNKEL (reference sequence). V was trimmed by 0 bases and J by 6 bases, leaving 14 bases between them. The CDR3 protein is CASSQEGGRWDGYTF. The CDR3 DNA reads as TGTGCCAGCAGCCAAGAAGGGGGGCGTTGGGATGGCTACACCTTC.

The V gene is TRBV5-8, the J gene TRBJ2-2; a weak D match, TRBD1 (5 bases). Germline assignment: CDR1 SGHTS and CDR2 YDEGEE. V was shortened by 1 base and J by 1 base, with 5 bases between the two germline ends. CDR3 length equals 14 residues. DNA of the CDR3: TGTGCCAGCAGCTTGACAGGGAACACCGGGGAGCTGTTTTTT. Its translation: CASSLTGNTGELFF.

About this clone: Other DNA sequences in this specimen translate into the identical CDR3. The chain has TRBV2 and TRBJ2-1; 8 nucleotides match TRBD2. V shed 6 bases, J shed 2 bases, and the junction held 3 bases outside the gene matches. Germline loops: CDR1 SNHLY, CDR2 FYNNEI. This CDR3 comprises 14 residues. CDR3 protein: CASRERGPYNEQFF. CDR3 sequence (DNA): TGTGCCAGCAGGGAGCGGGGGCCCTACAATGAGCAGTTCTTC.

The chain recombines TRBV6-5 with TRBJ1-2; 7 bases are shared with TRBD1. The CDR3 totals 14 residues. The V gene's germline CDR1 is MNHEY and CDR2 SVGAGI. The V gene end was trimmed by 0 bases and the J gene end by 5 bases; junction bases not matched to a gene: 3. The CDR3: CASSYSDRVYGYTF. As DNA, the CDR3 is TGTGCCAGCAGTTACTCAGACAGGGTATATGGCTACACCTTC.

This rearrangement joins TRBV12-5 to TRBJ1-4, with TRBD1 matching 9 bases. The V segment lost 4 bases and the J segment 7 bases; nucleotides outside the gene matches: 7. The germline gives CDR1 LGHNT, CDR2 FRNRAP. CDR3 size: 15 residues. The CDR3 is CASGSLGQGGEKLFF. CDR3 DNA: TGTGCTAGTGGTTCCTTGGGACAGGGTGGTGAAAAACTGTTTTTT.

Here the CDR3 reads CSVRDRVYGYTF. Here the CDR3 DNA reads TGCAGCGTTCGGGACAGGGTCTATGGCTACACCTTC. This chain connects TRBV29-1 to TRBJ1-2, with 9 nucleotides matching TRBD1. The CDR3 runs 12 residues. Trimming removed 5 bases from V and 4 bases from J; junction bases left unmatched: 2. CDR1 is SQVTM and CDR2 is ANQGSEA in the germline V gene.

This rearrangement joins TRBV29-1 to TRBJ2-2; 7 bases agree with TRBD2. The CDR3 covers 13 residues. Unmatched junction bases numbered 4, after V lost 4 bases and J lost 5 bases. Germline V gives CDR1 SQVTM, CDR2 ANQGSEA. Written as DNA, the CDR3 is TGCAGCGTTGCACTGGGAGGGACCGGGGAGCTGTTTTTT. This translates into CSVALGGTGELFF.

In its sample, this clone was seen a few times. The gene calls are TRBV2 and TRBJ1-1; D might be TRBD1 (6 bases). Germline V gives CDR1 SNHLY, CDR2 FYNNEI. This CDR3 comprises 13 residues. Trimming pared 0 bases from V and 10 bases from J, leaving 12 bases between. CDR3 region: CASSEAGTSIAFF. The DNA of the CDR3 is TGTGCCAGCAGTGAAGCCGGGACATCTATAGCTTTCTTT.

This rearrangement joins TRBV28 to TRBJ2-3; TRBD1 might be the D (6 bases). V was cut by 2 bases and J by 5 bases, with 14 bases left in between. This CDR3 has 15 residues. CDR1 and CDR2 from the germline V gene are MDHEN and SYDVKM. For the CDR3, the DNA is TGTGCCAGCAGTTTAGCAGGGGTCCCAGAAGATACGCAGTATTTT. Its translation is CASSLAGVPEDTQYF. Full variable domain (outside the CDR3, taken from reference TRBV28 and TRBJ2-3): DVKVTQSSRYLVKRTGEKVFLECVQDMDHENMFWYRQDPGLGLRLIYFSYDVKMKEKGDIPEGYSVSREKKERFSLILESASTNQTSMYLCASSLAGVPEDTQYFGPGTRLTVL.

The rearrangement uses TRBV7-3 and TRBJ2-7; D is uncertain. There are 15 residues in the CDR3. Between the trimmed V and J ends, which lost 3 bases and 1 base, there was a span of 13 bases. Germline V gene data show CDR1 as SGHTA and CDR2 as FQGTGA. For the CDR3, the DNA is TGTGCCAGCAGCTTTGGACCCAGAGAGTCCTACGAGCAGTACTTC. Protein sequence: CASSFGPRESYEQYF.

The genes are TRBV30 and TRBJ1-2, with a possible D match to TRBD1 (5 bases). The CDR3 loop spans 14 amino acids. Germline V gene data show CDR1 as GTSNPN and CDR2 as SVGIG (reference sequence). Trimming took 3 bases from V and 3 from J, leaving 14 bases between them. CDR3 loop: CAWSRDSRDYGYTF. CDR3 sequence (DNA): TGTGCCTGGAGCCGGGACTCCCGGGACTATGGCTACACCTTC.

The rearrangement joins TRBV27 to TRBJ1-5, with 8 bases lining up with TRBD1. The germline V gene encodes CDR1 MNHEY and CDR2 SMNVEV (reference sequence). V lost 1 base, J lost 2 bases, and 1 base stayed unmatched. The CDR3 consists of 15 residues. CDR3 in DNA: TGTGCCAGCAGTTTATTGACAGGGGGCAATCAGCCCCAGCATTTT. Its translation is CASSLLTGGNQPQHF.